Each of the 10 T cell receptor beta chains below was sequenced from the same sample in a study of shared T cell receptors in the human thymus (dated by TCRdb to the early 2020s). Library preparation used the immunoSEQ multiplex PCR assay. TCRdb provides this immuneACCESS table in a form limited to in-frame rearrangements. Some clones are lacking; in checked studies, under half of them reflect an unresolved V gene, and why the rest are absent is not known. In all, the sample holds some 700,000 clones, and around nine tenths of those were seen once. 0.008% to 0.011% of the sample is taken by the ten largest. The same data also contributed to another study, on human thymus T cells.

Sequenced input: thymocytes. Receptors were obtained from a boy in the first two years of life with a congenital heart defect. Donor details come from another sample of the same person, matched by shared clones.

On this clone itself: The germline gene is not matched at one end of the junction; a read error may be the cause. V gene TRBV5-1 combines with J gene TRBJ1-2; D not certain. This CDR3 is built from 15 residues. Germline-derived CDR1 and CDR2 are SGHRS and YFSETQ. The CDR3 here is CPSSPTEGPNYGYTF. The CDR3 bases are TGCCCCAGCAGCCCGACGGAGGGTCCCAACTATGGCTACACCTTC. Using reference TRBV5-1 and TRBJ1-2 for the parts outside the CDR3, the full variable domain is KAGVTQTPRYLIKTRGQQVTLSCSPISGHRSVSWYQQTPGQGLQFLFEYFSETQRNKGNFPGRFSGRQFSNSRSEMNVSTLELGDSALYLCPSSPTEGPNYGYTFGSGTRLTVV.

J is TRBJ2-1 and V is TRBV27, with 7 bases identical to TRBD1. With 5 bases clipped from V and 3 bases from J, the junction kept 4 bases outside the gene matches. Germline-derived CDR1 and CDR2 are MNHEY and SMNVEV (reference sequence). The CDR3 length is 14 residues. The CDR3 DNA is TGTGCCAGCAGTGACAGGGCGGGCTACAATGAGCAGTTCTTC. Translated: CASSDRAGYNEQFF.

The chain recombines TRBV25-1 with TRBJ2-5, with TRBD1 matching over 7 bases. The DNA end favors TRBJ2-7, so the J call may be wrong. The CDR3 is 14 residues long. Germline V gene sequence: CDR1 MGHDK, CDR2 SYGVNS. The CDR3 nucleotides are TGTGCCAGCAGTACAGGGGTTCAGGACTACGAGCAGTACTTC. It specifies CASSTGVQDYEQYF.

The genes are TRBV29-1 and TRBJ1-5, with 7 nucleotides matching TRBD1. CDR1 SQVTM and CDR2 ANQGSEA come from the germline V gene. The CDR3 sequence is 17 residues long. Trimming at V came to 5 bases and at J to 2 bases, leaving 15 bases not matched to a gene. For the CDR3, the DNA is TGCAGCGTTTTAGAGGACAGACAGGGAAGGGGCAATCAGCCCCAGCATTTT. It encodes CSVLEDRQGRGNQPQHF. The variable domain in full, completed from reference TRBV29-1 and TRBJ1-5, reads SAVISQKPSRDICQRGTSLTIQCQVDSQVTMMFWYRQQPGQSLTLIATANQGSEATYESGFVIDKFPISRPNLTFSTLTVSNMSPEDSSIYLCSVLEDRQGRGNQPQHFGDGTRLSIL.

The rearrangement uses TRBV5-1 and TRBJ1-4; D is unclear. V was pared by 1 base and J by 3 bases, with 7 bases between. The CDR3 length is 14 residues. Germline V CDR1 and CDR2: SGHRS, YFSETQ. The DNA of the CDR3 is TGCGCCAGCAGCTTGACAGCTCCTAATGAAAAACTGTTTTTT. This gives the protein CASSLTAPNEKLFF.

V gene TRBV5-6 combines with J gene TRBJ2-3, with 9 bases fitting TRBD2. The trim removed 4 bases at V and 2 bases at J, leaving 14 bases unmatched. The CDR3 extends over 18 amino acids. Germline-derived CDR1 and CDR2 are SGHDT and YYEEEE. The CDR3 DNA reads TGTGCCAGCAGCCCCGGGACTAGCTCTCCAACGACCACAGATACGCAGTATTTT. Translated, it gives CASSPGTSSPTTTDTQYF.

V and J are TRBV19 and TRBJ2-5; 8 bases agree with TRBD2. The V segment lost 3 bases and the J segment 4 bases; nucleotides outside the gene matches: 4. The CDR3 is 14 residues long. CDR1 and CDR2 (germline): LNHDA, SQIVND (reference sequence). The CDR3 spells CASSIQLAGETQYF. In DNA form, the CDR3 reads TGTGCCAGTAGTATTCAGCTAGCGGGAGAGACCCAGTACTTC. Full variable domain (outside the CDR3, taken from reference TRBV19 and TRBJ2-5): DGGITQSPKYLFRKEGQNVTLSCEQNLNHDAMYWYRQDPGQGLRLIYYSQIVNDFQKGDIAEGYSVSREKKESFPLTVTSAQKNPTAFYLCASSIQLAGETQYFGPGTRLLVL.

The chain is built from TRBV29-1 and TRBJ2-1, with TRBD1 as a possible D gene (5 bases). The V end was cut by 7 bases, the J end by 3 bases, with 25 bases between. Germline V gene lookup returns CDR1 SQVTM and CDR2 ANQGSEA. The CDR3 runs 17 residues. The CDR3 protein is CSGAKMGPHLLYNEQFF. The DNA for the CDR3 is TGCAGCGGCGCTAAAATGGGGCCTCATCTCCTCTACAATGAGCAGTTCTTC.

This clone was recorded only once. The genes are TRBV4-1 and TRBJ2-1; D is perhaps TRBD1 (6 bases). The CDR3 contains 16 residues. The germline CDR1 and CDR2 sequences are MGHRA and YSYEKL. The V end lost 6 bases, the J end lost 6 bases, and 21 bases lay between the germline ends. CDR3 DNA sequence: TGCGCCAGCAGTCCCCAGGGGACCCTTCCCCGCAATGAGCAGTTCTTC. Translated, it gives CASSPQGTLPRNEQFF.

This clone appeared a few times. The rearrangement uses TRBV19 and TRBJ2-6; D is uncertain. Germline assignment: CDR1 LNHDA and CDR2 SQIVND (reference sequence). CDR3 length equals 14 residues. Trimming stripped 5 bases from V and 0 bases from J, with 5 bases between. The CDR3 sequence is CASSVASGANVLTF. The CDR3 DNA follows: TGTGCCAGTAGTGTGGCCTCTGGGGCCAACGTCCTGACTTTC.